This TCR beta chain is drawn from a study of blood T cells in healthy people across ages. This clonotype was counted ten times or more. The antigen is unknown. CDR1 is SGHRS, CDR2 YFSETQ, per germline. CDR3 length equals 15 residues. V lost 7 bases to trimming and J lost 2 bases, with 13 bases between them. Primers used in a second PCR of roughly 7 to 12 cycles were a sample-barcoded 5' primer and a J-beta primer mix. Samples each returned at least 3 million CDR3-containing paired-end reads. In TCRdb, the 5' RACE reads were re-called with MiXCR into one record per CDR3 protein. The profile shows around 1.7 million distinct CDR3 sequences, approximately 28% of them singletons. Study-wide findings and caveats: Considered underestimates were the diversity estimates obtained from one million T cells. A strong correlation between TCR beta diversity and naive T cell percentage was seen.

V gene TRBV5-1 combines with J gene TRBJ2-6, with a tentative D call TRBD1 (6 bases). The sequence came from a woman in her 30s in good health. Sequenced sample: blood. CDR3 in amino acids: CASARTVTGANVLTF. The DNA of the CDR3 is TGCGCCAGCGCCCGGACAGTGACTGGGGCCAACGTCCTGACTTTC.